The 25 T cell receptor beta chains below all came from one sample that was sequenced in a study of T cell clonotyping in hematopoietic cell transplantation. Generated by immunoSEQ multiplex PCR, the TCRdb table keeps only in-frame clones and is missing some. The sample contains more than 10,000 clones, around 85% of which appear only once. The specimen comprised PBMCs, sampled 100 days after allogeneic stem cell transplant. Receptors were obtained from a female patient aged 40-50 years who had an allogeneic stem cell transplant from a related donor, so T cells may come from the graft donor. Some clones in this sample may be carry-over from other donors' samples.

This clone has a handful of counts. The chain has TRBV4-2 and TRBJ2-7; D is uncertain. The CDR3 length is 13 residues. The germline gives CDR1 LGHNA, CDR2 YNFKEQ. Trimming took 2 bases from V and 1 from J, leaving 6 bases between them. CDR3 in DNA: TGTGCCAGCAGCCAAAGGGATTCCTACGAGCAGTACTTC. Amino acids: CASSQRDSYEQYF.

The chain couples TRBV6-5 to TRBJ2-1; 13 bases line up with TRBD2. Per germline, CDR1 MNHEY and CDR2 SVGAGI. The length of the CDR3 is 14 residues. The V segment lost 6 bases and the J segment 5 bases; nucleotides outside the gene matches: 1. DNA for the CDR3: TGTGCCAGCAGCGGGACTAGCGGGAACAATGAGCAGTTCTTC. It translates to CASSGTSGNNEQFF.

The CDR3 is CAWSRDRDGYTF. DNA of the CDR3: TGTGCCTGGAGCAGGGATAGAGATGGCTACACCTTC. V usage is TRBV30 and J usage is TRBJ1-2; perhaps TRBD1 as D (5 bases). Trimming shortened V by 3 bases and J by 6 bases, and 11 bases separated the two germline ends. The germline gives CDR1 GTSNPN, CDR2 SVGIG (reference sequence). The CDR3 extends over 12 amino acids. The variable domain in full, with the rest retrieved from reference TRBV30 and TRBJ1-2, is SQTIHQWPATLVQPVGSPLSLECTVEGTSNPNLYWYRQAAGRGLQLLFYSVGIGQISSEVPQNLSASRPQDRQFILSSKKLLLSDSGFYLCAWSRDRDGYTFGSGTRLTVV.

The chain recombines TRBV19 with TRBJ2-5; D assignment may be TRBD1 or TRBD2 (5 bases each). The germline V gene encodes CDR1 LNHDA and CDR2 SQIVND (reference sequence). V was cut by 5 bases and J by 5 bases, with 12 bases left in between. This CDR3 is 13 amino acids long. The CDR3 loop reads CASSLVGDETQYF. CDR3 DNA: TGTGCCAGTAGTCTGGTAGGGGACGAGACCCAGTACTTC.

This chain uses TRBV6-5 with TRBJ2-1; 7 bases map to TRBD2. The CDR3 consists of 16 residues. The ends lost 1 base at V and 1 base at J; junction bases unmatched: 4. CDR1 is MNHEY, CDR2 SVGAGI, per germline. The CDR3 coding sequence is TGTGCCAGCAGTTACTATACGGGAGGTTCCTACAATGAGCAGTTCTTC. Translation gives CASSYYTGGSYNEQFF.

In nucleotides, the CDR3 is TGTGCCAGCATCCTAGACAAAGTGGACTATGGCTACACCTTC. It specifies CASILDKVDYGYTF. The chain employs TRBV6-7 and TRBJ1-2, with no clear D. TRBV6-7 is assigned to the ORF class and has an uncertain function. V dropped 7 bases and J dropped 3 bases, with 15 bases sitting between them. The CDR3 runs 14 residues.

The CDR3 DNA sequence: TGTGCCAGCATGATCCGGACAGGAGCAGTACTTAAGGCGCGAACTGAAGCTTTCTTT. Protein sequence: CASMIRTGAVLKARTEAFF. The chain links TRBV28 to TRBJ1-1; the match to TRBD1 covers 7 bases. Per the germline V gene, CDR1 is MDHEN and CDR2 is SYDVKM. With V trimmed by 7 bases and J by 5 bases, 25 bases remained unmatched. The CDR3 has 19 residues.

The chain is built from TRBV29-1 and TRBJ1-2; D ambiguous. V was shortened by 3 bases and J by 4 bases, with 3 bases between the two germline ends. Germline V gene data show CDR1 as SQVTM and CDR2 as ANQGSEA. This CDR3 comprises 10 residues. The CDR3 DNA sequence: TGCAGCGTTGAGGGCTATGGCTACACCTTC. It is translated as CSVEGYGYTF.

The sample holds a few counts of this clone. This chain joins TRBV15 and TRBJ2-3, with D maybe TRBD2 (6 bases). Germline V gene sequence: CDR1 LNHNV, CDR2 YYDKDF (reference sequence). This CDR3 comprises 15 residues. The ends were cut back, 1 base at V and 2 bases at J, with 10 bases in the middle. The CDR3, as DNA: TGTGCCACCAGCAGAGGGGCTAGCGACACAGATACGCAGTATTTT. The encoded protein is CATSRGASDTDTQYF.

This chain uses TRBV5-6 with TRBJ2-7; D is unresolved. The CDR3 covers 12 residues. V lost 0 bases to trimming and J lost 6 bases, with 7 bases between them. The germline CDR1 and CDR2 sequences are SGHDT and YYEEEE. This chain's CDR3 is CASSLGGLEQYF. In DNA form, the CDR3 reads TGTGCCAGCAGCTTGGGAGGCCTCGAGCAGTACTTC.

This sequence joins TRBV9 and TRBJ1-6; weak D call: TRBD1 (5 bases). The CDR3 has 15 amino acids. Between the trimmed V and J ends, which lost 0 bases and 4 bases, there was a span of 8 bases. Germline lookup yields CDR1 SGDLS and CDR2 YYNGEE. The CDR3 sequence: CASSVGQTYNSPLHF. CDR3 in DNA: TGTGCCAGCAGCGTAGGACAGACTTATAATTCACCCCTCCACTTT. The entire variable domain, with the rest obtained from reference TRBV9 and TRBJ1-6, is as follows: DSGVTQTPKHLITATGQRVTLRCSPRSGDLSVYWYQQSLDQGLQFLIQYYNGEERAKGNILERFSAQQFPDLHSELNLSSLELGDSALYFCASSVGQTYNSPLHFGNGTRLTVT.

CDR3 nucleotides: TGTGCCTGGAACCGGGGTGACGGAAACACCATATATTTT. This encodes CAWNRGDGNTIYF. The chain has TRBV30 and TRBJ1-3; D call uncertain. Germline V gene lookup returns CDR1 GTSNPN and CDR2 SVGIG (reference sequence). This CDR3 comprises 13 residues. Trimming left V 4 bases short and J 4 bases short, with 11 bases between.

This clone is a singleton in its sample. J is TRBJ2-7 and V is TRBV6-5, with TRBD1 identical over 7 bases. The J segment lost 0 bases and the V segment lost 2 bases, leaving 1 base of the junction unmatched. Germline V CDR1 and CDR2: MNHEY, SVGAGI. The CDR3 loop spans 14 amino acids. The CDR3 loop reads CASSYRDSSYEQYF. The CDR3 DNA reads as TGTGCCAGCAGTTACCGGGACAGCTCCTACGAGCAGTACTTC.

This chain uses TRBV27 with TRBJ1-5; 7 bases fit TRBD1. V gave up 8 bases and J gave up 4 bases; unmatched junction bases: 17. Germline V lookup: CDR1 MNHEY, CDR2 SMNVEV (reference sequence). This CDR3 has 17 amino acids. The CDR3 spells CASGGTAPNRGNQPQHF. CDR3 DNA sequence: TGTGCCAGCGGTGGGACGGCCCCGAACAGGGGTAATCAGCCCCAGCATTTT.

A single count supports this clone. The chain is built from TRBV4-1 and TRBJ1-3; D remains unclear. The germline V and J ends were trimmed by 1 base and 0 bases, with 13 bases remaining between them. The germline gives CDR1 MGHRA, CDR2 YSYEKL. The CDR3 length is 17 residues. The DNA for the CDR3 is TGCGCCAGCAGCCAAGTATGGGCACCTGACTCTGGAAACACCATATATTTT. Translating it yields CASSQVWAPDSGNTIYF.

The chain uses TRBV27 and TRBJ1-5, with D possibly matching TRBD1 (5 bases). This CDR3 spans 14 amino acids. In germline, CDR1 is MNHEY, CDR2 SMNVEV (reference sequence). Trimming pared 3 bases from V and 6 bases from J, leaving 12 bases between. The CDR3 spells CASSFWGSSQPQHF. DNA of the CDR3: TGTGCCAGCAGTTTCTGGGGGAGTAGTCAGCCCCAGCATTTT.

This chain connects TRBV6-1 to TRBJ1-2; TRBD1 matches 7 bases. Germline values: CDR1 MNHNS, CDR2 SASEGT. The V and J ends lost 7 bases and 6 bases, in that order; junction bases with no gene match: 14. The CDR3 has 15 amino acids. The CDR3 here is CASKYETGSTDGYTF. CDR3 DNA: TGTGCCAGCAAATACGAGACAGGGTCAACCGATGGCTACACCTTC.

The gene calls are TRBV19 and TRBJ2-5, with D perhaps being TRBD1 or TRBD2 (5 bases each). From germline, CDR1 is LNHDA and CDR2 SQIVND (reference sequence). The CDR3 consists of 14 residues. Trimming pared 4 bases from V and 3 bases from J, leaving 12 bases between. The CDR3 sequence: CASSTGTYEETQYF. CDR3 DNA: TGTGCCAGTAGTACTGGGACGTACGAAGAGACCCAGTACTTC.

DNA for the CDR3: TGTGCCAGCAGCGCACAGGGGGCGGGAGCTTTCTTT. Translated, it gives CASSAQGAGAFF. This chain links TRBV7-8 with TRBJ1-1, with 9 bases that match TRBD1. This CDR3 comprises 12 residues. Germline-derived CDR1 and CDR2 are SGHVS and FQNEAQ. V dropped 5 bases and J dropped 10; count of bases not matched to a gene: 5.

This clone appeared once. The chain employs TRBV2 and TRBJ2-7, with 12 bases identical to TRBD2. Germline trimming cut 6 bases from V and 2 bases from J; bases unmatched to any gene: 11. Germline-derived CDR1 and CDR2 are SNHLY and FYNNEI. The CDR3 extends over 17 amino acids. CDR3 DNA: TGTGCCAGCAGGGCGATGACTAGCGGGAGTTCCCCCTACGAGCAGTACTTC. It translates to CASRAMTSGSSPYEQYF.

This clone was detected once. This chain's CDR3 is CAIRSGQSNTEAFF. The CDR3 DNA follows: TGTGCCATCAGATCGGGACAGTCGAACACTGAAGCTTTCTTT. The V and J genes are TRBV10-3 and TRBJ1-1, with 7 bases that match TRBD1. The CDR3 loop spans 14 amino acids. Germline V gives CDR1 ENHRY, CDR2 SYGVKD. Losses at the gene ends were 6 bases for V and 1 base for J; bases not matched to a gene: 5.

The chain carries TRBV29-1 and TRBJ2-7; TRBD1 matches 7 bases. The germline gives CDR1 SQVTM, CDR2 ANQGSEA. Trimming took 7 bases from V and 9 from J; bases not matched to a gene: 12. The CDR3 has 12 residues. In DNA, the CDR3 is TGCAGCGCGTTGGGGACAGAGAAGTGGCAGTACTTC. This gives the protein CSALGTEKWQYF.

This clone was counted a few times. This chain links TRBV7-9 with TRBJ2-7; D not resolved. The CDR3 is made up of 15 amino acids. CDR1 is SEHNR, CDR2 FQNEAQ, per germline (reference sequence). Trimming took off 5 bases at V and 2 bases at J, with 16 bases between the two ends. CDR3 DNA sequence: TGTGCCAGCAGCCCCGCCCAGGAGTTGGCCTACGAGCAGTACTTC. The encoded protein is CASSPAQELAYEQYF.

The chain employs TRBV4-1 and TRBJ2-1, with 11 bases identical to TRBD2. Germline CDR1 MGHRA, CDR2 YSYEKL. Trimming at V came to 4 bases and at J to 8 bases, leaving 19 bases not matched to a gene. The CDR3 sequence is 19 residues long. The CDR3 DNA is TGCGCCAGCAGCCCGTCCACGGGGTTACTAGCGGGAGTTGAGGATGAGCAGTTCTTC. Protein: CASSPSTGLLAGVEDEQFF.

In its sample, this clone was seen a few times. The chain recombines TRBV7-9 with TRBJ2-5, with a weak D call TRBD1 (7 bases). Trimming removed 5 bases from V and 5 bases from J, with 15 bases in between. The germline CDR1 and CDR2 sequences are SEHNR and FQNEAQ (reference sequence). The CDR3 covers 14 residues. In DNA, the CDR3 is TGTGCCAGCAGCCCAGGGGGGAGGCGCGAGACCCAGTACTTC. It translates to CASSPGGRRETQYF.